The 23 T cell receptor beta chains reported below all come from one sample, sequenced in a study of tumor-infiltrating lymphocytes in primary liver carcinoma. From roughly 0.55 ug of total RNA, TCR beta-specific cDNA was reverse-transcribed using a constant-region primer. Three nested multiplex PCR rounds, a slightly modified ARM-PCR, produced the libraries for TCR beta. Running approximately 10 cycles apiece, the first two PCR rounds relied on TRBV1-TRBV30 forward primers together with a C-beta reverse primer. TCRdb called the multiplex PCR reads again in MiXCR, with one record for every CDR3 protein. The sample contains 300,000 to 400,000 distinct CDR3 sequences, about 61% of which appear only once. Unsorted whole blood yielded blood RNA, and germline DNA was extracted as well. Sequencing input: peripheral blood. Receptor source: a man aged 35 to 55 with primary liver carcinoma and hepatitis B virus infection.

In its sample, this clonotype was seen many times. The V call is TRBV5-1, the J call TRBJ2-1, with no clear D. The length of the CDR3 is 12 residues. Germline V gene lookup returns CDR1 SGHRS and CDR2 YFSETQ. V lost 4 bases and J lost 6, with 8 bases in between. CDR3: CASSTSGNEQFF. The CDR3 DNA sequence: TGCGCCAGCAGCACATCAGGCAATGAGCAGTTCTTC.

This clonotype was observed many times. The V call is TRBV11-1, the J call TRBJ2-1, with 13 bases lining up with TRBD2. J was trimmed by 0 bases and V by 5 bases; bases with no gene match: 7. Looked up from germline, CDR1 is SGHAT and CDR2 is FQDESV (reference sequence). The CDR3 sequence is 18 residues long. The CDR3 loop is CASSRSWTSGSSYNEQFF. CDR3 nucleotide sequence: TGTGCCAGCAGCCGAAGTTGGACTAGCGGGAGCTCCTACAATGAGCAGTTCTTC.

CDR3 region: CASSSRRGYTEAFF. CDR3 coding DNA: TGCGCCAGCAGCTCGAGGAGAGGGTACACTGAAGCTTTCTTT. This chain links TRBV5-1 with TRBJ1-1; D is uncertain. Germline V gives CDR1 SGHRS, CDR2 YFSETQ. Trimming took 3 bases from V and 3 from J, leaving 12 bases between them. The CDR3 consists of 14 residues.

Concerning this clonotype itself: This may be a read error: a much more frequent sequence differs by one nucleotide. This sequence joins TRBV12-3 or TRBV12-4 and TRBJ1-1; 7 nucleotides match TRBD1. This CDR3 has 14 residues. This CDR3 is CASCLGTVNTEAFF. The CDR3 coding sequence is TGTGCCAGCTGTTTAGGGACAGTCAACACTGAAGCTTTCTTT.

Concerning this clonotype itself: Just one base apart from a much larger clone, this may be a read error. This sequence joins TRBV5-6 and TRBJ1-2; D gene uncertain. Germline loops: CDR1 SGHDT, CDR2 YYEEEE. This CDR3 region has 15 residues. V shed 3 bases and J shed 4 bases, with 16 bases lying between them. Here the CDR3 reads CASSYGPEGSYGYTF. The CDR3 DNA reads as TGTGCCAGCAGCTACGGGCCGGAGGGCAGCTATGGCTACACCTTC.

Note on this clonotype: One base away lies a much larger clone, so this may be a sequencing read error. The V gene is TRBV4-1, the J gene TRBJ1-4; D might be TRBD1 (5 bases). Germline V gene data show CDR1 as MGHRA and CDR2 as YSYEKL. The CDR3 sequence is 17 residues long. CDR3 DNA sequence: TGCGCCAGCAGCCAAGCCAGGGATGGGGCAACTAATGGAAAACTGTTTTTT. Its protein is CASSQARDGATNGKLFF.

This clonotype has just one count. Being one base from a much bigger clone, this may be a read error. The V call is TRBV4-3, the J call TRBJ2-3; 9 bases agree with TRBD2. Germline V gene lookup returns CDR1 LGHNA and CDR2 YSLEER. CDR3 length: 19 residues. CDR3 loop: CASGHLLGMTSGDTDTQYF. In nucleotides, the CDR3 is TGCGCCAGCGGCCACCTCTTGGGAATGACTAGCGGTGATACAGATACGCAGTATTTT.

In regard to this clonotype: A much larger clone differs by one base, so this may be a read error. The CDR3 carries no conserved terminal phenylalanine or tryptophan, so it likely arises from a read error. The chain recombines TRBV10-3 with TRBJ2-1; possibly TRBD1 or TRBD2 for D (6 bases each). Trimming left V 3 bases short and J 6 bases short, with 12 bases between. The CDR3 covers 14 residues. In germline, CDR1 is ENHRY, CDR2 SYGVKD. CDR3 nucleotide sequence: TGTGCCATCAGTGATTTGGGGGGCGCCAATGAGCAGTTCTAC. It specifies CAISDLGGANEQFY.

With respect to this clonotype: Compared with germline, one end of the junction differs, possibly owing to a read error. The chain employs TRBV18 and TRBJ2-1, with D perhaps TRBD1 or TRBD2 (5 bases each). This CDR3 spans 13 amino acids. CDR1 and CDR2 (germline): KGHSH, LQKENI. The CDR3 DNA sequence: TGTGCCAGCTCGCAAACTAGGGGCAATGAGCAGTCCTTC. This sequence encodes CASSQTRGNEQSF.

Turning to this clonotype: The conserved closing phenylalanine or tryptophan is absent in this CDR3, likely reflecting a read error. This rearrangement joins TRBV11-2 to TRBJ2-3, with D unresolved. The CDR3 contains 13 residues. Germline V CDR1 and CDR2: SGHAT, FQNNGV. CDR3 sequence: CTTSSRSTDTQYI. The DNA for the CDR3 is TGTACCACAAGTTCACGGAGCACAGATACGCAGTATATT.

With respect to this clonotype: An end of the junction does not agree with germline; a read error may underlie this. The gene calls are TRBV4-1 and TRBJ2-1, with D perhaps being TRBD1 or TRBD2 (6 bases each). The CDR3 runs to 17 residues. The germline V gene encodes CDR1 MGHRA and CDR2 YSYEKL. The CDR3 reads CASSQDPSGAQDNEQIF. CDR3 sequence (DNA): TGTGCCAGCAGCCAAGATCCCTCGGGGGCCCAAGACAATGAGCAGATCTTC.

The chain carries TRBV7-2 and TRBJ2-1; TRBD2 matches 9 bases. There are 16 residues in the CDR3. Germline loops: CDR1 SGHTA, CDR2 FQGNSA. V lost 5 bases, J lost 1 base, and 6 bases stayed unmatched. CDR3 protein: CASSAWAGGSYNEQFF. The CDR3 bases are TGTGCCAGCAGCGCTTGGGCGGGAGGGTCCTACAATGAGCAGTTCTTC.

Comment on this clonotype: A single base separates this from a much larger clone, so it may be a read error. This chain connects TRBV6-1 to TRBJ1-1; 8 bases line up with TRBD1. Trimming at V came to 5 bases and at J to 7 bases, leaving 9 bases not matched to a gene. Germline values: CDR1 MNHNS, CDR2 SASEGT. CDR3 size: 14 residues. This CDR3 reads CASSSDRVIREAFF. The CDR3 DNA follows: TGTGCCAGCAGTTCGGACAGGGTGATCCGTGAAGCTTTCTTT.

Turning to this clonotype: The junction departs from germline at one end; a sequencing error may be responsible. This rearrangement joins TRBV5-1 to TRBJ2-1; TRBD2 agrees at 12 bases. There are 16 residues in the CDR3. The germline gives CDR1 SGHRS, CDR2 YFSETQ. CDR3 residues: CAGSVRLAGEKNEQFF. The CDR3 nucleotides read TGCGCCGGCAGCGTACGACTAGCGGGAGAAAAGAATGAGCAGTTCTTC.

This rearrangement joins TRBV7-9 to TRBJ2-2; 8 bases are shared with TRBD1. The CDR3 is 16 residues long. The V segment lost 10 bases and the J segment 6 bases; nucleotides outside the gene matches: 16. CDR1 SEHNR and CDR2 FQNEAQ come from the germline V gene (reference sequence). The CDR3 reads CANSPRTGSLAGELFF. The DNA for the CDR3 is TGTGCCAACAGTCCAAGGACAGGGAGTCTGGCCGGGGAGCTGTTTTTT.

A note on this clonotype: One end of the junction is discordant with germline, which a read error may explain. The chain is built from TRBV10-2 and TRBJ2-2; 8 bases are shared with TRBD1. The CDR3 is 16 amino acids. Germline lookup yields CDR1 WSHSY and CDR2 SAAADI. CDR3 in amino acids: CASSPRQGLVHRGAVF. CDR3 DNA sequence: TGCGCCAGCAGTCCCCGACAGGGGTTGGTACACCGGGGAGCTGTTTTT.

V usage is TRBV12-3 or TRBV12-4 and J usage is TRBJ1-4; 11 bases map to TRBD1. The length of the CDR3 is 15 residues. J gave up 8 bases and V 5 bases, and 7 bases lay outside the gene matches. CDR3 bases: TGTGCCAGCAGTATTGGACAGGGGGCAGGAGAAAAACTGTTTTTT. It codes for CASSIGQGAGEKLFF.

The table lists this clonotype with many counts. The chain links TRBV11-1 to TRBJ1-1; perhaps TRBD1 as D (5 bases). This CDR3 spans 14 amino acids. Trimming pared 5 bases from V and 1 base from J, leaving 11 bases between. The V gene's germline CDR1 is SGHAT and CDR2 FQDESV (reference sequence). In DNA form, the CDR3 reads TGTGCCAGCAGCGATACCAGGGCGAACACTGAAGCTTTCTTT. Residues: CASSDTRANTEAFF.

The chain employs TRBV5-1 and TRBJ1-6, with a weak D call TRBD1 (6 bases). This CDR3 has 14 amino acids. Trimming pared 4 bases from V and 5 bases from J, leaving 10 bases between. The germline gives CDR1 SGHRS, CDR2 YFSETQ. The CDR3 coding sequence is TGCGCCAGCAGCACAGGGTGGGATAATTCACCCCTCCACTTT. Translating it yields CASSTGWDNSPLHF. The variable domain in full, completed from reference TRBV5-1 and TRBJ1-6, reads KAGVTQTPRYLIKTRGQQVTLSCSPISGHRSVSWYQQTPGQGLQFLFEYFSETQRNKGNFPGRFSGRQFSNSRSEMNVSTLELGDSALYLCASSTGWDNSPLHFGNGTRLTVT.

This clonotype was seen more than once but under ten times. A much larger clone sits a single nucleotide away, making a read error possible. The chain links TRBV6-5 to TRBJ2-1; D may be TRBD1 (6 bases). CDR3 size: 13 residues. The ends were cut back, 0 bases at V and 8 bases at J, with 8 bases in the middle. Germline CDR1 is MNHEY and CDR2 is SVGAGI. The CDR3 DNA sequence: TGTGCCAGCAGTTACTCCAGGGGTCATGAGCAGTTCTTC. Its translation is CASSYSRGHEQFF.

There are many counts of this clonotype. This chain uses TRBV12-3 or TRBV12-4 with TRBJ1-2; 9 nucleotides line up with TRBD1. Trimming at V came to 5 bases and at J to 4 bases, leaving 5 bases not matched to a gene. This CDR3 spans 14 amino acids. CDR3 region: CASSPQGAGYGYTF. For the CDR3, the DNA is TGTGCCAGCAGTCCACAGGGGGCTGGCTATGGCTACACCTTC.

The gene calls are TRBV30 and TRBJ2-1; 7 positions match TRBD2. This CDR3 has 14 amino acids. The germline gives CDR1 GTSNPN, CDR2 SVGIG (reference sequence). V lost 5 bases to trimming and J lost 11 bases; unmatched junction nucleotides: 15. The CDR3 DNA reads as TGTGCCTGGGATGGGGGGACTAACGGGACTCAGCAGTTCTTC. The encoded protein is CAWDGGTNGTQQFF.

In the case of this clonotype: A single base separates this from a much larger clone, so it may be a read error. The chain carries TRBV6-6 and TRBJ2-1; possibly TRBD1 for D (5 bases). This CDR3 has 14 residues. Per the germline V gene, CDR1 is MNHNY and CDR2 is SVGAGI (reference sequence). The CDR3 is CASSYRQGNNEQSF. The DNA for the CDR3 is TGTGCCAGCAGTTACAGGCAGGGTAACAATGAGCAGTCCTTC.